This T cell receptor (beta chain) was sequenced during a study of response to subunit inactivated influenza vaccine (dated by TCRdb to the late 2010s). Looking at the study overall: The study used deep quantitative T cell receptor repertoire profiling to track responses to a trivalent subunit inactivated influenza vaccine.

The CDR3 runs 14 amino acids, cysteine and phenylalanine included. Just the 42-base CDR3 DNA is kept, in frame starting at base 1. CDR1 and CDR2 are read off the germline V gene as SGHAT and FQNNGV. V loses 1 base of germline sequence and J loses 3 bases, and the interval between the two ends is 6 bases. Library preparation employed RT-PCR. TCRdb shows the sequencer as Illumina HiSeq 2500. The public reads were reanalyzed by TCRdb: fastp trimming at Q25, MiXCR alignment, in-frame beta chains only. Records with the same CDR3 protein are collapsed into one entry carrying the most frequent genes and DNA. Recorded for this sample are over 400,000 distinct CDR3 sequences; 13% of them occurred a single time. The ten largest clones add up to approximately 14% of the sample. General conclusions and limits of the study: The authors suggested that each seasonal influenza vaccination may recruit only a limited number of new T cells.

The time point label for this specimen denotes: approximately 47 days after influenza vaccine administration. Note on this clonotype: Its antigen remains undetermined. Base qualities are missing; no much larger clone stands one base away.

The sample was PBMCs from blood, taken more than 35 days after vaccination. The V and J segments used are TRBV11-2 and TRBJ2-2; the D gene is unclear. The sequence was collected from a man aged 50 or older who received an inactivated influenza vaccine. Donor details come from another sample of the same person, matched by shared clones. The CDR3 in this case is CASSLARYTGELFF. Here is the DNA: TGTGCCAGCAGCTTAGCAAGGTACACCGGGGAGCTGTTTTTT.